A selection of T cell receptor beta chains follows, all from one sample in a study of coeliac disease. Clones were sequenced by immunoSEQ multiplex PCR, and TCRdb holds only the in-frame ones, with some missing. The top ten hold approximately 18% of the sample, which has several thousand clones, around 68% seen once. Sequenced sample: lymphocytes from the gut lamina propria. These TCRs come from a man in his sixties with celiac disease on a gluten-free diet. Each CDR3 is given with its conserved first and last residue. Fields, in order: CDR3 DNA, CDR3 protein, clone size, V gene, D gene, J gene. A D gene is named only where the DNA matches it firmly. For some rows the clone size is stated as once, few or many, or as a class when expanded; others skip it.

CDR3nt: TGTGCCAGCAGCACATATCAGGGGGCGAAAGATGAAAAACTGTTTTTT
CDR3aa: CASSTYQGAKDEKLFF
abundance: .
v_gene: TRBV7-9
d_gene: TRBD1
j_gene: TRBJ1-4

CDR3nt: TGCGCCAGCAGCCAGGCGGGGGGCATCCAAGAGACCCAGTACTTC
CDR3aa: CASSQAGGIQETQYF
abundance: once
v_gene: TRBV4-1
d_gene: TRBD2
j_gene: TRBJ2-5

CDR3nt: TGCGCCAGCAGCTTGTTTCCAAGCGGGGGCGCGGAGACCCAGTACTTC
CDR3aa: CASSLFPSGGAETQYF
abundance: few
v_gene: TRBV5-1
d_gene: TRBD2
j_gene: TRBJ2-5

CDR3nt: TGTGCCAGCACGGGGGGAAGCTCCTACAATGAGCAGTTCTTC
CDR3aa: CASTGGSSYNEQFF
abundance: few
v_gene: TRBV13
d_gene: TRBD2
j_gene: TRBJ2-1

CDR3nt: TGCGCCAGCAGCCAAGAAAAGCCAGGGGCGGGGTACTTC
CDR3aa: CASSQEKPGAGYF
abundance: .
v_gene: TRBV4-1
d_gene: .
j_gene: TRBJ2-7

CDR3nt: TGCGCCAGCAGCCTGACTAGCGGGGGGGGAAGTGAGCAGTTCTTC
CDR3aa: CASSLTSGGGSEQFF
abundance: .
v_gene: TRBV5-1
d_gene: TRBD2
j_gene: TRBJ2-1

CDR3nt: TGTGCCAGCTCACCAGGGACTAGGGCAGATACGCAGTATTTT
CDR3aa: CASSPGTRADTQYF
abundance: once
v_gene: TRBV18
d_gene: TRBD2
j_gene: TRBJ2-3

CDR3nt: TGTGCCAGCAGCCACGACGGGTCCTATGGCTACACCTTC
CDR3aa: CASSHDGSYGYTF
abundance: few
v_gene: TRBV4-2
d_gene: .
j_gene: TRBJ1-2

CDR3nt: TGTGCCAGCAGTTTATGGGGTGCGGGGGGTGAGACCCAGTACTTC
CDR3aa: CASSLWGAGGETQYF
abundance: .
v_gene: TRBV27
d_gene: TRBD2
j_gene: TRBJ2-5

CDR3nt: TGTGCCAGTAGTCTGCGACTGAGCACAGATACGCAGTATTTT
CDR3aa: CASSLRLSTDTQYF
abundance: .
v_gene: TRBV19
d_gene: .
j_gene: TRBJ2-3

CDR3nt: TGTGCCAGCAGCGACAGCGGGCAGCGGGAGGATACGCAGTATTTT
CDR3aa: CASSDSGQREDTQYF
abundance: .
v_gene: TRBV9
d_gene: TRBD2
j_gene: TRBJ2-3

CDR3nt: TGTGCCACCAAAACCCCGGGACAGGGGCGGGAAAAACTGTTTTTT
CDR3aa: CATKTPGQGREKLFF
abundance: .
v_gene: TRBV28
d_gene: TRBD1
j_gene: TRBJ1-4

CDR3nt: TGTGCCAGTAGTATAGGGGGGGTACAGACCCAGTACTTC
CDR3aa: CASSIGGVQTQYF
abundance: .
v_gene: TRBV19
d_gene: .
j_gene: TRBJ2-5

CDR3nt: TGTGCCAGCAGCTTAATCGGGACAGACACAGATACGCAGTATTTT
CDR3aa: CASSLIGTDTDTQYF
abundance: few
v_gene: TRBV7-4
d_gene: TRBD1
j_gene: TRBJ2-3

CDR3nt: TGTGCCAGCAGCGGTCGGACTGAAGCTTTCTTT
CDR3aa: CASSGRTEAFF
abundance: .
v_gene: TRBV2
d_gene: .
j_gene: TRBJ1-1

CDR3nt: TGCAGCTTAAGGACAGGGAGTCATGGCTACACCTTC
CDR3aa: CSLRTGSHGYTF
abundance: once
v_gene: TRBV29-1
d_gene: TRBD1
j_gene: TRBJ1-2

CDR3nt: TGTGCCACTCTATTGGGAGGAGCCTACGAGCAGTACTTC
CDR3aa: CATLLGGAYEQYF
abundance: once
v_gene: TRBV28
d_gene: .
j_gene: TRBJ2-7

CDR3nt: TGTGCCAGCACCTGGGGGGGGACACCCAAAAGTTCACCCCTCCACTTT
CDR3aa: CASTWGGTPKSSPLHF
abundance: .
v_gene: TRBV28
d_gene: .
j_gene: TRBJ1-6

CDR3nt: TGTGCCAGCAGCGGTCGGTACAATGAGCAGTTCTTC
CDR3aa: CASSGRYNEQFF
abundance: few
v_gene: TRBV7-2
d_gene: .
j_gene: TRBJ2-1

CDR3nt: TGCGCCAGCAGCTTGGCCGGGGCGGGGGCGACCCTGGCCTACGAGCAGTACTTC
CDR3aa: CASSLAGAGATLAYEQYF
abundance: .
v_gene: TRBV5-1
d_gene: .
j_gene: TRBJ2-7

CDR3nt: TGTGCCAGCAGTTTGACCGGGACAGGGGTTGCCAAAAACATTCAGTACTTC
CDR3aa: CASSLTGTGVAKNIQYF
abundance: .
v_gene: TRBV28
d_gene: TRBD1
j_gene: TRBJ2-4

CDR3nt: TGTGCCAGCAGCCAAGAAGGGACAGGGAATTCACCCCTCCACTTT
CDR3aa: CASSQEGTGNSPLHF
abundance: .
v_gene: TRBV14
d_gene: TRBD1
j_gene: TRBJ1-6

CDR3nt: TGTGCCAGCAGTTTAGGGGGCGGGGGGGCCTGGGAGACCCAGTACTTC
CDR3aa: CASSLGGGGAWETQYF
abundance: .
v_gene: TRBV28
d_gene: TRBD2
j_gene: TRBJ2-5

CDR3nt: TGCGCCAGCAGCTTCCAGGGAGGGGATGAGCAGTTCTTC
CDR3aa: CASSFQGGDEQFF
abundance: .
v_gene: TRBV5-1
d_gene: TRBD2
j_gene: TRBJ2-1

CDR3nt: TGTGCCAGCAGCGCAGTTTCGGGACTAGAGAACACCGGGGAGCTGTTTTTT
CDR3aa: CASSAVSGLENTGELFF
abundance: .
v_gene: TRBV9
d_gene: TRBD2
j_gene: TRBJ2-2

CDR3nt: TGTGCCAGCTCAGGGAGGGGAGGTCCACCCCTCCACTTT
CDR3aa: CASSGRGGPPLHF
abundance: .
v_gene: TRBV18
d_gene: .
j_gene: TRBJ1-6

CDR3nt: TGTGCCAGCAGCCGAGGGCCTTACACTGAAGCTTTCTTT
CDR3aa: CASSRGPYTEAFF
abundance: few
v_gene: TRBV27
d_gene: .
j_gene: TRBJ1-1

CDR3nt: TGTGCCAGCAGTTCACCTCGCCAGGGGTCTTACGAGCAGTACTTC
CDR3aa: CASSSPRQGSYEQYF
abundance: .
v_gene: TRBV27
d_gene: .
j_gene: TRBJ2-7

CDR3nt: TGTGCCAGCAGCTCCGGGACAAACACCGGGGAGCTGTTTTTT
CDR3aa: CASSSGTNTGELFF
abundance: .
v_gene: TRBV5-5
d_gene: .
j_gene: TRBJ2-2

CDR3nt: TGCGCCAGCAGTGAGTCGACAGACCCTATCCATGAGCAGTTCTTC
CDR3aa: CASSESTDPIHEQFF
abundance: few
v_gene: TRBV10-1
d_gene: .
j_gene: TRBJ2-1

CDR3nt: TGTGCCAGCAGTCTGGAACAGGGTTTGAAGGGCACTGAAGCTTTCTTT
CDR3aa: CASSLEQGLKGTEAFF
abundance: .
v_gene: TRBV2
d_gene: .
j_gene: TRBJ1-1

CDR3nt: TGCGCCAGCAGTCAATCGCGGCTGAAGGGCTACACCTTC
CDR3aa: CASSQSRLKGYTF
abundance: once
v_gene: TRBV23-1
d_gene: .
j_gene: TRBJ1-2

CDR3nt: TGTGCCTGGAGTCCGAGGACAGGGGGAAATGAAAAACTGTTTTTT
CDR3aa: CAWSPRTGGNEKLFF
abundance: .
v_gene: TRBV30
d_gene: TRBD1
j_gene: TRBJ1-4

CDR3nt: TGCGCCAGCCTCGGGGGTAGCACAGATACGCAGTATTTT
CDR3aa: CASLGGSTDTQYF
abundance: .
v_gene: TRBV5-1
d_gene: .
j_gene: TRBJ2-3

CDR3nt: TGCGCCAGCCGGGGGTCGGGGAATTCACCCCTCCACTTT
CDR3aa: CASRGSGNSPLHF
abundance: .
v_gene: TRBV5-1
d_gene: .
j_gene: TRBJ1-6

CDR3nt: TGTGCCAGCAGTCGGGGGATGGATGAGCAGTTCTTC
CDR3aa: CASSRGMDEQFF
abundance: few
v_gene: TRBV6-5
d_gene: .
j_gene: TRBJ2-1

CDR3nt: TGTGCCAGCAGAGCAGGGAGGTCCTATGGCTACACCTTC
CDR3aa: CASRAGRSYGYTF
abundance: once
v_gene: TRBV28
d_gene: .
j_gene: TRBJ1-2

CDR3nt: TGTGCCAGCGTGTGGGGGCTCAATGAGCAGTTCTTC
CDR3aa: CASVWGLNEQFF
abundance: .
v_gene: TRBV6-1
d_gene: .
j_gene: TRBJ2-1

CDR3nt: TGCGCCAGCAGCTTGGTTAGCGGGGGTGGGGATGAGCAGTTCTTC
CDR3aa: CASSLVSGGGDEQFF
abundance: .
v_gene: TRBV5-1
d_gene: TRBD2
j_gene: TRBJ2-1

CDR3nt: TGTGCCAGCAGCTTATTGCGGGGGGACTACAATGAGCAGTTCTTC
CDR3aa: CASSLLRGDYNEQFF
abundance: .
v_gene: TRBV11-1
d_gene: TRBD2
j_gene: TRBJ2-1

CDR3nt: TGTGCCAGCTCAACGCAAAGACAGGAGCTCGGTGGCTACACCTTC
CDR3aa: CASSTQRQELGGYTF
abundance: .
v_gene: TRBV18
d_gene: .
j_gene: TRBJ1-2

CDR3nt: TGTGCCTGGAGTATGGGGAGCTATGGCTACACCTTC
CDR3aa: CAWSMGSYGYTF
abundance: once
v_gene: TRBV30
d_gene: .
j_gene: TRBJ1-2

CDR3nt: TGCGCCAGCAGCCACGAATTTAGGCGGGGGCGGGGGAGGACTGAAGCTTTCTTT
CDR3aa: CASSHEFRRGRGRTEAFF
abundance: .
v_gene: TRBV4-1
d_gene: .
j_gene: TRBJ1-1

CDR3nt: TGTGCCAGCAGGGCACTAGCGGGAGCCCCAGATACGCAGTATTTT
CDR3aa: CASRALAGAPDTQYF
abundance: .
v_gene: TRBV6-1
d_gene: TRBD2
j_gene: TRBJ2-3

CDR3nt: TGCGCCAGCAGCTCGACTAGCGGGGGTGATACGCAGTATTTT
CDR3aa: CASSSTSGGDTQYF
abundance: .
v_gene: TRBV5-1
d_gene: TRBD2
j_gene: TRBJ2-3

CDR3nt: TGTGCCAGTAGTCGCAGGTACACCGGGGAGCTGTTTTTT
CDR3aa: CASSRRYTGELFF
abundance: .
v_gene: TRBV19
d_gene: .
j_gene: TRBJ2-2

CDR3nt: TGTGCCAGCAGCTTGGACAGGAACTACGAGCAGTACTTC
CDR3aa: CASSLDRNYEQYF
abundance: .
v_gene: TRBV5-4
d_gene: .
j_gene: TRBJ2-7

CDR3nt: TGTGCCAGCAGCTACAATGGACAGGGGAGGGATACGCAGTATTTT
CDR3aa: CASSYNGQGRDTQYF
abundance: .
v_gene: TRBV5-8
d_gene: TRBD1
j_gene: TRBJ2-3

CDR3nt: TGTGCCAGCAGAGGGACAGGCACCTATGGCTACACCTTC
CDR3aa: CASRGTGTYGYTF
abundance: .
v_gene: TRBV6-1
d_gene: TRBD1
j_gene: TRBJ1-2

CDR3nt: TGTGCCAGCAAAACGGGACAGACTATACAGGAGCAGTACTTC
CDR3aa: CASKTGQTIQEQYF
abundance: .
v_gene: TRBV28
d_gene: TRBD1
j_gene: TRBJ2-7

CDR3nt: TGTGCCAGCAGCATCGGGACAGGCTATGGCTACACCTTC
CDR3aa: CASSIGTGYGYTF
abundance: .
v_gene: TRBV11-2
d_gene: TRBD1
j_gene: TRBJ1-2

CDR3nt: TGTGCCAGCAGTTTGGGGGGGCCGTACAATGAGCAGTTCTTC
CDR3aa: CASSLGGPYNEQFF
abundance: .
v_gene: TRBV27
d_gene: .
j_gene: TRBJ2-1

CDR3nt: TGTGCCAGCAGCTTGATTCGGCGGGAGGGGGAGACCCAGTACTTC
CDR3aa: CASSLIRREGETQYF
abundance: .
v_gene: TRBV5-6
d_gene: TRBD2
j_gene: TRBJ2-5

CDR3nt: TGTGCCAGCAGTGAGAGCGGGGAATCAGATACGCAGTATTTT
CDR3aa: CASSESGESDTQYF
abundance: .
v_gene: TRBV6-4
d_gene: TRBD2
j_gene: TRBJ2-3

CDR3nt: TGTGCCAGCAGTTACAGGCGGAGCTCCTACGAGCAGTACTTC
CDR3aa: CASSYRRSSYEQYF
abundance: once
v_gene: TRBV6-5
d_gene: .
j_gene: TRBJ2-7

CDR3nt: TGTGCCAGCAGCCCGGGTGCTGGCTACACCTTC
CDR3aa: CASSPGAGYTF
abundance: few
v_gene: TRBV6-8
d_gene: .
j_gene: TRBJ1-2

CDR3nt: TGTGCCCTAGGGGCGCCCGGCTCCTACAATGAGCAGTTCTTC
CDR3aa: CALGAPGSYNEQFF
abundance: .
v_gene: TRBV2
d_gene: .
j_gene: TRBJ2-1

CDR3nt: TGCAGCGTTGAAGACCAGCGGGGGGTCCGAGAGACCCAGTACTTC
CDR3aa: CSVEDQRGVRETQYF
abundance: .
v_gene: TRBV29-1
d_gene: TRBD2
j_gene: TRBJ2-5

CDR3nt: TGTGCCAGCAGCGCCCCCAGGGCTCCCTACGAGCAGTACTTC
CDR3aa: CASSAPRAPYEQYF
abundance: .
v_gene: TRBV9
d_gene: .
j_gene: TRBJ2-7

CDR3nt: TGTGCCAGCAGTTTCGGAGGGTCGGTGTATAATTCACCCCTCCACTTT
CDR3aa: CASSFGGSVYNSPLHF
abundance: few
v_gene: TRBV28
d_gene: .
j_gene: TRBJ1-6